The 28 T cell receptor beta chains given below trace back to one sample, sequenced in a study of early T cells in non-severe SARS-CoV-2 infection. MiXCR, run by TCRdb on the 5' RACE reads, gives a single entry per CDR3 protein. The sample lists about 80,000 distinct CDR3 sequences, 10% to 15% occurring once. The material was whole blood, obtained at baseline. Source of these receptors: an adult who was a healthcare worker with PCR-confirmed SARS-CoV-2 infection or an uninfected control (not recorded which). The donor label of this sample is uncertain.

The chain has TRBV7-8 and TRBJ2-2; weak D call: TRBD2 (5 bases). CDR3 length equals 16 residues. The V gene's germline CDR1 is SGHVS and CDR2 FQNEAQ. V lost 0 bases, J lost 6 bases, and 14 bases lay in between. CDR3 in amino acids: CASSLALTRTAGELFF. The CDR3 nucleotides are TGTGCCAGCAGCTTAGCACTCACTAGAACGGCCGGGGAGCTGTTTTTT. The full variable domain, its missing parts supplied by reference TRBV7-8 and TRBJ2-2, is GAGVSQSPRYKVAKRGQDVALRCDPISGHVSLFWYQQALGQGPEFLTYFQNEAQLDKSGLPSDRFFAERPEGSVSTLKIQRTQQEDSAVYLCASSLALTRTAGELFFGEGSRLTVL.

The chain links TRBV5-1 to TRBJ1-2, with 8 positions matching TRBD1. There are 14 residues in the CDR3. V lost 2 bases, J lost 7 bases, and 7 bases stayed unmatched. Germline CDR1 is SGHRS and CDR2 is YFSETQ. The CDR3 DNA is TGCGCCAGCAGCTTCCAAGACAGGGGATTTGGCTACACCTTC. Amino acid sequence: CASSFQDRGFGYTF.

About this clonotype: At one of its ends the junction is not consistent with the germline gene, which may arise from a read error. The rearrangement links TRBV5-5 to TRBJ2-7, with D unresolved. This CDR3 region has 11 residues. Germline V gene sequence: CDR1 SGHKS, CDR2 YYEKEE (reference sequence). The CDR3 region is CANSLNYEQYF. CDR3 coding DNA: TGTGCCAACAGCTTGAACTACGAGCAGTACTTC.

A few counts support this clonotype. The DNA of the CDR3 is TGTGCCAGCAGCTTAGCGACTAGCGGGATAGCCAAAAACATTCAGTACTTC. It translates to CASSLATSGIAKNIQYF. The J gene is TRBJ2-4, the V gene TRBV7-8, with 11 nucleotides matching TRBD2. The CDR3 totals 17 residues. V shed 0 bases and J 0 bases; nucleotides not matched to a gene: 1. In germline, CDR1 is SGHVS, CDR2 FQNEAQ.

Many counts were recorded for this clonotype. The chain links TRBV13 to TRBJ2-1, with 9 positions matching TRBD2. Unmatched junction bases numbered 9, after V lost 8 bases and J lost 7 bases. The CDR3 has 14 amino acids. Germline V lookup: CDR1 PRHDT, CDR2 FYEKMQ (reference sequence). In DNA, the CDR3 is TGTGCCAGCGGAGAGCGGGAGGCTCGGAATGAGCAGTTCTTC. Amino acids: CASGEREARNEQFF.

This clonotype was picked up many times. The genes are TRBV7-8 and TRBJ2-7, with D possibly being TRBD1 (6 bases). The CDR3 has 15 amino acids. Germline assignment: CDR1 SGHVS and CDR2 FQNEAQ. Trimming took 5 bases from V and 2 from J, leaving 16 bases between them. Here the CDR3 reads CASSLALTGTYEQYF. CDR3 coding DNA: TGTGCCAGCAGCCTCGCTTTGACAGGCACCTACGAGCAGTACTTC.

Many counts were recorded for this clonotype. V gene TRBV21-1 combines with J gene TRBJ2-7; the D call in the table, TRBD1, was not verified against the DNA. TRBV21-1 represents a pseudogene. The CDR3 contains 17 residues. Written as DNA, the CDR3 is TGTGCCAGCAGCAAAGTGGATCGGACACCGAGCTCCTACGAGCAGTACTTC. Protein sequence: CASSKVDRTPSSYEQYF.

This clonotype was seen a handful of times. The rearrangement links TRBV2 to TRBJ2-7; D gene unclear. The CDR3 is made up of 10 amino acids. Per the germline V gene, CDR1 is SNHLY and CDR2 is FYNNEI. Trimming left V 6 bases short and J 3 bases short, with 3 bases between. The CDR3 reads CASSNYEQYF. The CDR3 bases are TGTGCCAGCAGCAACTACGAGCAGTACTTC.

This rearrangement joins TRBV20-1 to TRBJ2-4, with D possibly matching TRBD1 (6 bases). V was shortened by 6 bases and J by 6 bases, with 15 bases between the two germline ends. CDR1 DFQATT and CDR2 SNEGSKA come from the germline V gene (reference sequence). The CDR3 spans 13 residues. The CDR3 coding sequence is TGCAGTGCGACAACTGACAGGCTAAACATTCAGTACTTC. Protein sequence: CSATTDRLNIQYF.

This clonotype was recorded at least ten times. This chain connects TRBV6-6 to TRBJ1-1, with 8 bases lining up with TRBD1. The CDR3 has 15 amino acids. V lost 0 bases and J lost 1; bases outside the gene matches: 1. CDR1 is MNHNY, CDR2 SVGAGI, per germline (reference sequence). Here the CDR3 reads CASSYSTGENTEAFF. The CDR3 DNA follows: TGTGCCAGCAGTTACTCGACAGGGGAGAACACTGAAGCTTTCTTT.

There are a few counts of this clonotype. The rearrangement uses TRBV10-1 and TRBJ1-1; D remains ambiguous. The ends were cut back, 6 bases at V and 1 base at J, with 9 bases in the middle. Germline values: CDR1 WNHNN, CDR2 SYGVQD (reference sequence). The length of the CDR3 is 13 residues. Here the CDR3 reads CASRREPNTEAFF. The CDR3 DNA reads TGCGCCAGCAGGCGGGAACCGAACACTGAAGCTTTCTTT.

This chain's CDR3 is CASSQGAAWNTEAFF. CDR3 DNA: TGCGCCAGCAGCCAAGGGGCAGCTTGGAACACTGAAGCTTTCTTT. The chain is built from TRBV4-3 and TRBJ1-1; D gene unclear. The length of the CDR3 is 15 residues. Germline CDR1 is LGHNA and CDR2 is YSLEER. The germline V and J ends were trimmed by 1 base and 1 base, with 10 bases remaining between them.

This clonotype was seen a handful of times. The chain joins TRBV18 to TRBJ2-3, with TRBD2 identical over 10 bases. This CDR3 region has 17 residues. Germline CDR1 is KGHSH and CDR2 is LQKENI. V was pared by 1 base and J by 4 bases, with 8 bases of the junction left unmatched. The CDR3 bases are TGTGCCAGCTCACCACAGGCTAGCGGGGGTCCGGCAGATACGCAGTATTTT. This translates into CASSPQASGGPADTQYF.

Comment on this clonotype: A clone one base away is much larger, so this may be a read error. The V gene is TRBV5-1, the J gene TRBJ1-3, with D possibly TRBD1 on 5 matching bases. Per the germline V gene, CDR1 is SGHRS and CDR2 is YFSETQ. The CDR3 has 15 residues. CDR3 nucleotide sequence: TGCGTCAGCAGCTTGACGGGGCAGATTGGAAACACCATATATTTT. It translates to CVSSLTGQIGNTIYF.

The V gene is TRBV7-2, the J gene TRBJ1-2; 9 bases agree with TRBD1. Losses at the gene ends were 5 bases for V and 6 bases for J; bases not matched to a gene: 7. Germline values: CDR1 SGHTA, CDR2 FQGNSA. The CDR3 runs 14 residues. The CDR3 protein is CASSLLTGGHGYTF. The CDR3 region has the DNA TGTGCCAGCAGCCTACTTACAGGGGGCCATGGCTACACCTTC.

This clonotype was counted many times. The chain links TRBV29-1 to TRBJ2-3, with 8 bases identical to TRBD1. This CDR3 contains 16 residues. Trimming cost V 6 bases and J 2 bases; bases outside gene matches: 13. Germline loops: CDR1 SQVTM, CDR2 ANQGSEA. The CDR3 bases are TGCAGCGTCTACAACCACAACAGGGGGAACACAGATACGCAGTATTTT. Its protein is CSVYNHNRGNTDTQYF.

The table lists this clonotype with many counts. The rearrangement links TRBV7-6 to TRBJ2-7, with no clear D. The CDR3 extends over 15 amino acids. Germline-derived CDR1 and CDR2 are SGHVS and FNYEAQ. Trimming removed 3 bases at V and 3 bases at J, with 15 bases between. The CDR3 sequence: CASSFGQDVNYEQYF. The CDR3 DNA reads as TGTGCCAGCAGCTTTGGGCAGGACGTTAACTACGAGCAGTACTTC.

This chain joins TRBV29-1 and TRBJ1-5, with 9 bases matching TRBD1. Per germline, CDR1 SQVTM and CDR2 ANQGSEA. V was pared by 7 bases and J by 7 bases, with 5 bases of the junction left unmatched. The CDR3 is 12 residues long. The CDR3 protein is CSAVTGGQPQHF. The CDR3 DNA follows: TGCAGCGCCGTGACAGGGGGACAGCCCCAGCATTTT.

This clonotype was counted many times. This CDR3 is CASSLLTEETQYF. CDR3 nucleotides: TGTGCCAGCAGCTTATTAACCGAGGAGACCCAGTACTTC. V and J are TRBV7-3 and TRBJ2-5; D not certain. The CDR3 consists of 13 residues. Trimming removed 2 bases at V and 5 bases at J, with 9 bases between. The germline V gene encodes CDR1 SGHTA and CDR2 FQGTGA.

This clonotype was counted many times. The rearrangement uses TRBV20-1 and TRBJ2-7; 8 bases fit TRBD2. The germline CDR1 and CDR2 sequences are DFQATT and SNEGSKA (reference sequence). This CDR3 contains 11 residues. CDR3 in amino acids: CAGGREYEQYF. The CDR3 DNA is TGCGCGGGGGGCAGGGAGTACGAGCAGTACTTC.

The V and J genes are TRBV4-1 and TRBJ2-2; D remains unclear. V was shortened by 2 bases and J by 6 bases, with 4 bases between the two germline ends. This CDR3 is 12 amino acids long. CDR1 is MGHRA, CDR2 YSYEKL, per germline. CDR3 region: CASSQKPGELFF. In DNA, the CDR3 is TGCGCCAGCAGCCAAAAGCCCGGGGAGCTGTTTTTT.

The table lists this clonotype with many counts. CDR3 nucleotides: TGTGCCAGCAGTTTTTCACAGGGCCAAGAGACCCAGTACTTC. Its translation is CASSFSQGQETQYF. The V and J genes are TRBV7-9 and TRBJ2-5, with a tentative D call TRBD1 (6 bases). Germline CDR1 SEHNR, CDR2 FQNEAQ (reference sequence). V was trimmed by 6 bases and J by 1 base, leaving 12 bases between them. CDR3 length: 14 amino acids. Full variable domain (outside the CDR3, taken from reference TRBV7-9 and TRBJ2-5): DTGVSQNPRHKITKRGQNVTFRCDPISEHNRLYWYRQTLGQGPEFLTYFQNEAQLEKSRLLSDRFSAERPKGSFSTLEIQRTEQGDSAMYLCASSFSQGQETQYFGPGTRLLVL.

The chain joins TRBV28 to TRBJ2-7; 8 bases fit TRBD1. In germline, CDR1 is MDHEN, CDR2 SYDVKM. V trimming: 6 bases; J trimming: 3 bases; junction bases outside the gene matches: 7. CDR3 length: 14 residues. The CDR3 here is CASRTQGGGYEQYF. The CDR3 region has the DNA TGTGCCAGCAGAACACAGGGGGGAGGCTACGAGCAGTACTTC.

This chain uses TRBV4-1 with TRBJ1-2; D is ambiguous. The CDR3 loop spans 14 amino acids. Deletions cut 0 bases from V and 2 bases from J, with 7 bases between. Germline loops: CDR1 MGHRA, CDR2 YSYEKL. The CDR3 reads CASSQDLSNYGYTF. CDR3 in DNA: TGCGCCAGCAGCCAAGATCTCTCCAACTATGGCTACACCTTC.

The chain combines TRBV2 with TRBJ2-3, with a tentative D call TRBD2 (6 bases). V was trimmed by 6 bases and J by 5 bases, leaving 21 bases between them. Per the germline V gene, CDR1 is SNHLY and CDR2 is FYNNEI. This CDR3 is built from 16 residues. In DNA, the CDR3 is TGTGCCAGCAGCACCCTTAGCGGAGGCGGTGGAGATACGCAGTATTTT. Translated, it gives CASSTLSGGGGDTQYF.

The CDR3 sequence is CATRAGWGRIEKLFF. CDR3 in DNA: TGTGCCACCAGGGCAGGGTGGGGGCGAATTGAAAAACTGTTTTTT. The J gene is TRBJ1-4, the V gene TRBV15; possibly TRBD1 for D (6 bases). This CDR3 contains 15 residues. Germline lookup yields CDR1 LNHNV and CDR2 YYDKDF (reference sequence). Trimming shortened V by 6 bases and J by 7 bases, and 18 bases separated the two germline ends.

This clonotype was counted only a few times. The rearrangement uses TRBV7-8 and TRBJ2-2; 13 bases map to TRBD2. In germline, CDR1 is SGHVS, CDR2 FQNEAQ. The CDR3 contains 15 residues. V gave up 7 bases and J gave up 5 bases; unmatched junction bases: 4. CDR3 DNA sequence: TGTGCCAGCACCCAGACTAGCGGGAGGACCGGGGAGCTGTTTTTT. It yields the protein CASTQTSGRTGELFF. The entire variable domain, with the rest obtained from reference TRBV7-8 and TRBJ2-2, is as follows: GAGVSQSPRYKVAKRGQDVALRCDPISGHVSLFWYQQALGQGPEFLTYFQNEAQLDKSGLPSDRFFAERPEGSVSTLKIQRTQQEDSAVYLCASTQTSGRTGELFFGEGSRLTVL.

The chain has TRBV29-1 and TRBJ2-5, with D perhaps matching TRBD1 (5 bases). Germline CDR1 reads SQVTM; CDR2 reads ANQGSEA. The length of the CDR3 is 11 residues. Trimming pared 7 bases from V and 5 bases from J, leaving 11 bases between. The CDR3 loop reads CSAAGYETQYF. CDR3 DNA sequence: TGCAGCGCGGCAGGGTATGAGACCCAGTACTTC.